This T cell receptor beta chain was sequenced for a study of T cells after yellow fever vaccination. Study-wide context: Libraries from low-cell-number fractions were prepared with the SMART-Seq v4 Ultra Low Input RNA kit. Regarding the study as a whole: Post-booster samples contained most primary-vaccination clones (more than 95% CD4, about 85% CD8). Weaker, the secondary response had a peak occurring faster, on day 5 versus 15.

In germline, CDR1 is MNHEY, CDR2 SVGEGT. The CDR3 extends over 16 amino acids. Deletions cut 3 bases from V and 5 bases from J, with 14 bases between. As TCR cDNA was made by 5'RACE template switching, a universal primer site and UMIs were added. Using its own MiXCR run on the 5' RACE reads, TCRdb lists one record per CDR3 protein. This repertoire shows 340,000 or so distinct CDR3 sequences, under 15% found once; its top ten account for roughly 3%. In this sample, this clonotype turned up many times. The antigen is undetermined. This TCR was sampled from a young man who received the YFV17D yellow fever vaccine. The chain combines TRBV6-2 or TRBV6-3 with TRBJ1-6; D gene unclear. Material: CD4+ T cells sorted from PBMCs, obtained 15 days after the yellow fever booster vaccination. CDR3: CASSYRRPGNNSPLHF. In DNA form, the CDR3 reads TGTGCCAGCAGTTATCGGAGACCTGGGAATAATTCACCCCTCCACTTT.